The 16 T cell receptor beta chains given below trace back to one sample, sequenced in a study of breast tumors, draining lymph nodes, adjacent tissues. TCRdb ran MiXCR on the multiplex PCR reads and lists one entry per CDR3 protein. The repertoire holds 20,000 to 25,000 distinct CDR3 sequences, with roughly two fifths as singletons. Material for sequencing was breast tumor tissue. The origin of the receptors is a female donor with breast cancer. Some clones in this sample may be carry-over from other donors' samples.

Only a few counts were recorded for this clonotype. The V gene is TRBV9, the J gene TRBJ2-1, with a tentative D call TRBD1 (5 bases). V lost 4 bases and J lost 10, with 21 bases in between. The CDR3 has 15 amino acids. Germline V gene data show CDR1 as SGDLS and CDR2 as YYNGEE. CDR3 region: CASSPAPHPQEEQFF. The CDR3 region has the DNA TGTGCCAGCAGCCCAGCCCCCCACCCACAGGAGGAGCAGTTCTTC.

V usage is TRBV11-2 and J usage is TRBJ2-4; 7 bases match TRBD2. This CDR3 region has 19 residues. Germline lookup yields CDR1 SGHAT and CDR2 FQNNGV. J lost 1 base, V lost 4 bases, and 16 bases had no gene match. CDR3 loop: CASSSLQGSRERAKNIQYF. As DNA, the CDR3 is TGTGCCAGCAGCTCCCTACAAGGCTCGCGGGAGCGGGCCAAAAACATTCAGTACTTC.

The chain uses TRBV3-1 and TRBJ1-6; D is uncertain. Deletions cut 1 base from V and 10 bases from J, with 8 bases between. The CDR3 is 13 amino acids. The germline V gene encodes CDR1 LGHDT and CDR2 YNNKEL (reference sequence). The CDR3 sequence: CASSQGSKSPLHF. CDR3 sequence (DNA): TGTGCCAGCAGCCAAGGCAGTAAGTCACCCCTCCACTTT. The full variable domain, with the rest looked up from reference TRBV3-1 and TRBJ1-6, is DTAVSQTPKYLVTQMGNDKSIKCEQNLGHDTMYWYKQDSKKFLKIMFSYNNKELIINETVPNRFSPKSPDKAHLNLHINSLELGDSAVYFCASSQGSKSPLHFGNGTRLTVT.

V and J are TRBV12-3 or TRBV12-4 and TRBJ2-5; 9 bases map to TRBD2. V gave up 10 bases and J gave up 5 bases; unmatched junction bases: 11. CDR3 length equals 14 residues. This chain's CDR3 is CATAGREGRETQYF. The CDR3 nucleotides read TGTGCCACCGCCGGGCGGGAGGGCCGGGAGACCCAGTACTTC.

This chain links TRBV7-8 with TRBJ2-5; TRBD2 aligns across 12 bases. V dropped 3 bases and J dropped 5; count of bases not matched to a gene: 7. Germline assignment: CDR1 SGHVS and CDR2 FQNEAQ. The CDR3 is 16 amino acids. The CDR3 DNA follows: TGTGCCAGCAGCTTCCAGCGACTAGCGGGAGATGAGACCCAGTACTTC. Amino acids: CASSFQRLAGDETQYF. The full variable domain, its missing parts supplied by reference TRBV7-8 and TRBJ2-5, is GAGVSQSPRYKVAKRGQDVALRCDPISGHVSLFWYQQALGQGPEFLTYFQNEAQLDKSGLPSDRFFAERPEGSVSTLKIQRTQQEDSAVYLCASSFQRLAGDETQYFGPGTRLLVL.

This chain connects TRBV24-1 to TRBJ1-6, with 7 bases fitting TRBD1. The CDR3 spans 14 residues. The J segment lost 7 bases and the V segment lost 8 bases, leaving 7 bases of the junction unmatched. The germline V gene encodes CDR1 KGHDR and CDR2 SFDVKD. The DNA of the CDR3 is TGTGCCACCACCCGGGACAGTCGCAATTCACCCCTCCACTTT. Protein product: CATTRDSRNSPLHF.

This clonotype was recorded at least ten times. CDR3 in amino acids: CASSRTGSIREQYF. In DNA, the CDR3 is TGTGCCAGCTCAAGGACAGGGTCAATACGCGAGCAGTACTTC. The chain uses TRBV12-3 or TRBV12-4 and TRBJ2-7; 8 bases match TRBD1. CDR3 length: 14 amino acids. Trimming at V came to 8 bases and at J to 6 bases, leaving 12 bases not matched to a gene.

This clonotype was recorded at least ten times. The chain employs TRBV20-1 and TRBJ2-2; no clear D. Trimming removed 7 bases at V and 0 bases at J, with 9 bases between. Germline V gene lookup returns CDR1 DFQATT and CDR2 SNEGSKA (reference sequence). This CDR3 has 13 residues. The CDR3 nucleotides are TGCAGTGTCAGTAGAGCGAACACCGGGGAGCTGTTTTTT. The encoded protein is CSVSRANTGELFF.

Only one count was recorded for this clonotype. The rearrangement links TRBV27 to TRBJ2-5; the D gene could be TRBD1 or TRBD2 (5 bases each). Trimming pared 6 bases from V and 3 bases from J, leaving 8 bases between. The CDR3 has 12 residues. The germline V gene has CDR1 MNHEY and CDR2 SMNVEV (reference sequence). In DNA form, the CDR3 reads TGTGCCAGCAGGAGAGGGGAAGAGACCCAGTACTTC. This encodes CASRRGEETQYF.

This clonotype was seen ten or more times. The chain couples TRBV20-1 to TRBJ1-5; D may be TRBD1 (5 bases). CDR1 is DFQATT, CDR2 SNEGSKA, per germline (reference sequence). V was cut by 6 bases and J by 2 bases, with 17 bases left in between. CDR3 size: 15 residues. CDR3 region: CSAAVQGRGNQPQHF. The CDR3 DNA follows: TGCAGTGCAGCCGTCCAGGGACGAGGCAATCAGCCCCAGCATTTT.

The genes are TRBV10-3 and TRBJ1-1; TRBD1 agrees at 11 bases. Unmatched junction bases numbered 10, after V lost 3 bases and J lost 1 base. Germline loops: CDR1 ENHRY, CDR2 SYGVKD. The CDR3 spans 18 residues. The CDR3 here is CAISDPMRTGGWNTEAFF. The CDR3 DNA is TGTGCCATCAGTGACCCAATGAGGACAGGGGGCTGGAACACTGAAGCTTTCTTT.

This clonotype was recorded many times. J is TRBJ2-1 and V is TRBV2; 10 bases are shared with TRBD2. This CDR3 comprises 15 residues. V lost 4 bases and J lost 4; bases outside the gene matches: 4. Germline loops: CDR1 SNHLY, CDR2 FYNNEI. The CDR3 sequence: CASSAGTSVYNEQFF. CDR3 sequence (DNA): TGTGCCAGCAGTGCCGGGACTAGCGTATACAATGAGCAGTTCTTC.

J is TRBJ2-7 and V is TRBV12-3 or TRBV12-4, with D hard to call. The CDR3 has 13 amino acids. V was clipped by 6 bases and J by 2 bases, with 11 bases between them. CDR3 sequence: CASSMTGPYEQYF. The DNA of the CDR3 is TGTGCCAGCAGCATGACTGGCCCCTACGAGCAGTACTTC.

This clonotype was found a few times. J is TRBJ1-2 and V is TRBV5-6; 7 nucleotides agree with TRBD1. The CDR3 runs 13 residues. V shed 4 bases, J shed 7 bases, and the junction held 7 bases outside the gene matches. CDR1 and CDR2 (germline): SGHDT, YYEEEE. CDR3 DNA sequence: TGTGCCAGCAGCACCACAGGGGTTCGTGGCTACACCTTC. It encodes CASSTTGVRGYTF. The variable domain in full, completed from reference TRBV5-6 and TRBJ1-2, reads DAGVTQSPTHLIKTRGQQVTLRCSPKSGHDTVSWYQQALGQGPQFIFQYYEEEERQRGNFPDRFSGHQFPNYSSELNVNALLLGDSALYLCASSTTGVRGYTFGSGTRLTVV.

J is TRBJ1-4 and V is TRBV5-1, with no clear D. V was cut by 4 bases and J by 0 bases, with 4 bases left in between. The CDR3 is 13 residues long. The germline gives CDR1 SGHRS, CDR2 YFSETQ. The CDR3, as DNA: TGCGCCAGCAGCATTGCAACTAATGAAAAACTGTTTTTT. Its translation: CASSIATNEKLFF.

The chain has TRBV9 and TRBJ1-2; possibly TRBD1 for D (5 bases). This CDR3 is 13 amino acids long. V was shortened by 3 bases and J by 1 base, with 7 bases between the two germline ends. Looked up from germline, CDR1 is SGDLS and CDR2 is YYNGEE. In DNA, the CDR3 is TGTGCCAGCAGCGGGGGGAATAACTATGGCTACACCTTC. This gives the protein CASSGGNNYGYTF.